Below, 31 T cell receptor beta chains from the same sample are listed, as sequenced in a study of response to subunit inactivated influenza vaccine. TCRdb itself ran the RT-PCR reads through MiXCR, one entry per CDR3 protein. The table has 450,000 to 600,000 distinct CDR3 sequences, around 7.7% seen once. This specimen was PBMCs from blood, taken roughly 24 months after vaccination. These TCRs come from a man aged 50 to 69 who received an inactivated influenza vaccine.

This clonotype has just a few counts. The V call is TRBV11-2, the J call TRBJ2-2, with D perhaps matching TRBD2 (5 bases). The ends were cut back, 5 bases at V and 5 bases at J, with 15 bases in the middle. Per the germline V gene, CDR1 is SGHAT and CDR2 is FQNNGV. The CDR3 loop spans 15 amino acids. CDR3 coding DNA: TGTGCCAGCAGCCCGGGGATGGGCGGGACCGGGGAGCTGTTTTTT. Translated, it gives CASSPGMGGTGELFF.

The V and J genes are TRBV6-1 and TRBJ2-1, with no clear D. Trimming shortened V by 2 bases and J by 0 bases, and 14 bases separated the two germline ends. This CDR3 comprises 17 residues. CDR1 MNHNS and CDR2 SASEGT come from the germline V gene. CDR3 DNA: TGTGCCAGCAGTGAACAAATTCTCTCCAGCTCCTACAATGAGCAGTTCTTC. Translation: CASSEQILSSSYNEQFF.

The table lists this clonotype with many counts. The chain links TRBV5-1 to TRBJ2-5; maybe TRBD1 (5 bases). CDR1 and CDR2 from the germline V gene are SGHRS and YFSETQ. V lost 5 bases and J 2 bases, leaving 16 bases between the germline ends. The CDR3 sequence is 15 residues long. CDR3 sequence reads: CASSFGTTVQETQYF. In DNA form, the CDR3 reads TGCGCCAGCAGTTTTGGTACGACAGTTCAAGAGACCCAGTACTTC.

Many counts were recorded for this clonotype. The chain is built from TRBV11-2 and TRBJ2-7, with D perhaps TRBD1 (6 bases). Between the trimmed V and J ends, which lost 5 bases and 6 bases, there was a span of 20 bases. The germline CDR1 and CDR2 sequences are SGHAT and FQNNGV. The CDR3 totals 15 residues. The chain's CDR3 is CASSPSSGDASEQYF. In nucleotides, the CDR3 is TGTGCCAGCAGCCCCTCATCAGGGGATGCTTCCGAGCAGTACTTC.

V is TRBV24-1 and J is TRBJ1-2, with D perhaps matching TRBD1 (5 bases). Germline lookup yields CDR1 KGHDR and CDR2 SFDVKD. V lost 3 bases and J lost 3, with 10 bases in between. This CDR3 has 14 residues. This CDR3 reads CATSDPQGDYGYTF. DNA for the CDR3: TGTGCCACCAGTGATCCTCAGGGCGACTATGGCTACACCTTC.

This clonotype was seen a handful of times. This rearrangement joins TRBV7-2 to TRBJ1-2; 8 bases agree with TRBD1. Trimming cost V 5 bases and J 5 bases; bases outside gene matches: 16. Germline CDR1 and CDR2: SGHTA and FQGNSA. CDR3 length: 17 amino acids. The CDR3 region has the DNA TGTGCCAGCAGCCCCCAGACGGACAGGGATGGGGCTTATGGCTACACCTTC. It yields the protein CASSPQTDRDGAYGYTF.

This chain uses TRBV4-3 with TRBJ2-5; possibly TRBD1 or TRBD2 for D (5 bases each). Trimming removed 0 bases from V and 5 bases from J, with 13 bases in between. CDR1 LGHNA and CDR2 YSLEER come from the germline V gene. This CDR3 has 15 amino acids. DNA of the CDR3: TGCGCCAGCAGCCAAGATTGGGGGATTGAGGAGACCCAGTACTTC. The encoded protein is CASSQDWGIEETQYF.

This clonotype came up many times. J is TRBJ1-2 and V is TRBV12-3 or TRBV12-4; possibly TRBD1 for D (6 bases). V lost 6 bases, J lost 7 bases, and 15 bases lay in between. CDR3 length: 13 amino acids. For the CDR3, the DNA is TGTGCCAGCAGCTCCTTCGGGACACTTGGCTACACCTTC. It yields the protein CASSSFGTLGYTF.

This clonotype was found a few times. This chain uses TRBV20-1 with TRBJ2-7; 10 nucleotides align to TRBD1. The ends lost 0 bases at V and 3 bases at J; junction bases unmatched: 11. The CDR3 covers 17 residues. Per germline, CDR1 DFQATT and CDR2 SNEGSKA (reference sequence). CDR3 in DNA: TGCAGTGCTAGAGATTTTAGTTCGGGACAGGGGAGCTACGAGCAGTACTTC. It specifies CSARDFSSGQGSYEQYF.

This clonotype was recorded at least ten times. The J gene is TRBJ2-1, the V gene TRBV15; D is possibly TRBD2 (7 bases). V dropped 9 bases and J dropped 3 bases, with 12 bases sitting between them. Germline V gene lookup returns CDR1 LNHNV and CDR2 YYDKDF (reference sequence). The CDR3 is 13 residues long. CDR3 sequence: CATGGQGYNEQFF. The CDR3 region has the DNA TGTGCCACGGGGGGGCAGGGCTACAATGAGCAGTTCTTC.

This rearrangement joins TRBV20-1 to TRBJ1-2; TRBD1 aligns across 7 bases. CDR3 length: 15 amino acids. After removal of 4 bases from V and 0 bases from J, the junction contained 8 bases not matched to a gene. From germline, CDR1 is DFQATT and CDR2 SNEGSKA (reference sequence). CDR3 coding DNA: TGCAGTGCTAAACCCGGGACAGCTTCTAACTATGGCTACACCTTC. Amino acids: CSAKPGTASNYGYTF.

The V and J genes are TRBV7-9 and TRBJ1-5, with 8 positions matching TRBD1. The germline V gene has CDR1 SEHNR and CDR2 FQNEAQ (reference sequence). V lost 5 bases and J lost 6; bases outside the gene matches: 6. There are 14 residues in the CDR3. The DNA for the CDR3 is TGTGCCAGCAGCGAGGACAGGGCTCTTCAGCCCCAGCATTTT. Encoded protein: CASSEDRALQPQHF.

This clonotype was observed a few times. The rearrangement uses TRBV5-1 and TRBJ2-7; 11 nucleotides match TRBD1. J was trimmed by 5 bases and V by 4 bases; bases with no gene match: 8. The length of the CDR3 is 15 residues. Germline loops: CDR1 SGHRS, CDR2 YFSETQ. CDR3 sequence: CASSLSGQGANEQYF. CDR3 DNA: TGCGCCAGCAGCCTCTCCGGACAGGGGGCTAACGAGCAGTACTTC.

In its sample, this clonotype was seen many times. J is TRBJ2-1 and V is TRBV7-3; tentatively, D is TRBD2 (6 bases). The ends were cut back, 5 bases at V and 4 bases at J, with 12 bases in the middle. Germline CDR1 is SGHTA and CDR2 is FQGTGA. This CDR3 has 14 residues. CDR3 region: CASSPGTEYNEQFF. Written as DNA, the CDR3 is TGTGCCAGCAGCCCCGGGACTGAATACAATGAGCAGTTCTTC.

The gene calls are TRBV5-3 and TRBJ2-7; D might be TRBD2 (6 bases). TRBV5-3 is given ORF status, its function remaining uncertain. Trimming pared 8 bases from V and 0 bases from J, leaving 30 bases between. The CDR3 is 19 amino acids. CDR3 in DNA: TGTGCCAGCAAGATTGGGGGGACTTCTCTGGCGGCAACCTCCTACGAGCAGTACTTC. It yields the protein CASKIGGTSLAATSYEQYF.

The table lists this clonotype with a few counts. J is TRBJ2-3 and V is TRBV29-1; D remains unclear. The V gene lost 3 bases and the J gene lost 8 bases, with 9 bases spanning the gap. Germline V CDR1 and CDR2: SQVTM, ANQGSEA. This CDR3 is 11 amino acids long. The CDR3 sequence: CSVDYARTQYF. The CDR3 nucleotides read TGCAGCGTTGACTACGCCCGTACGCAGTATTTT.

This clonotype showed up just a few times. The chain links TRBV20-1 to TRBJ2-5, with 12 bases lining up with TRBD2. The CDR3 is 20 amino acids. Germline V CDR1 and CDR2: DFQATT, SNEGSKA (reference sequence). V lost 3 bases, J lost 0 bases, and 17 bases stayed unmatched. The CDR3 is CSASGLAGGTQRRYQETQYF. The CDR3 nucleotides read TGCAGTGCTAGTGGCCTAGCGGGGGGGACTCAACGACGGTACCAAGAGACCCAGTACTTC.

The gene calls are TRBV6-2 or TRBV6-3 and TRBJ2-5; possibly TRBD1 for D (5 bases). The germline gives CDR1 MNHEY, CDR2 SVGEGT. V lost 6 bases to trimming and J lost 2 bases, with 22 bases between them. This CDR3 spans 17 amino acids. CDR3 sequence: CASRRPPYRNSQETQYF. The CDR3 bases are TGTGCCAGCAGGCGTCCCCCATACAGGAATTCTCAAGAGACCCAGTACTTC.

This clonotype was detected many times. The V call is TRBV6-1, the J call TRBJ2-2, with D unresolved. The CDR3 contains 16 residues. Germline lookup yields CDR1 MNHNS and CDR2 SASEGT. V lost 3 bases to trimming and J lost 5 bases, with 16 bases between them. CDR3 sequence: CASSEAVTARTGELFF. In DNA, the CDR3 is TGTGCCAGCAGTGAGGCCGTCACGGCGAGGACCGGGGAGCTGTTTTTT.

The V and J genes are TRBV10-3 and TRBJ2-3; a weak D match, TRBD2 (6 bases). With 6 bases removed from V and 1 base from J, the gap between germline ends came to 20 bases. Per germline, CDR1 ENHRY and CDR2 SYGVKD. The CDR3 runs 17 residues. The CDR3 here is CAISANRDSIGTDTQYF. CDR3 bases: TGTGCCATCAGCGCGAACCGGGACTCTATAGGCACAGATACGCAGTATTTT.

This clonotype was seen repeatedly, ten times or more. The CDR3 loop reads CASSLGQGGGELFF. The CDR3 DNA sequence: TGCGCCAGCAGCTTGGGGCAAGGAGGCGGGGAGCTGTTTTTT. J is TRBJ2-2 and V is TRBV5-1; D might be TRBD2 (5 bases). The CDR3 covers 14 residues. Trimming shortened V by 0 bases and J by 7 bases, and 10 bases separated the two germline ends. Germline loops: CDR1 SGHRS, CDR2 YFSETQ. The whole variable domain, remainder taken from reference TRBV5-1 and TRBJ2-2, is KAGVTQTPRYLIKTRGQQVTLSCSPISGHRSVSWYQQTPGQGLQFLFEYFSETQRNKGNFPGRFSGRQFSNSRSEMNVSTLELGDSALYLCASSLGQGGGELFFGEGSRLTVL.

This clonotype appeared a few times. The CDR3 DNA is TGTGCCAGCAGCTCGTTACAGGGGGGCGACCAGTACTTC. It translates to CASSSLQGGDQYF. This sequence joins TRBV5-6 and TRBJ2-5; 8 positions agree with TRBD1. This CDR3 has 13 amino acids. V lost 3 bases, J lost 10 bases, and 8 bases stayed unmatched. Germline lookup yields CDR1 SGHDT and CDR2 YYEEEE.

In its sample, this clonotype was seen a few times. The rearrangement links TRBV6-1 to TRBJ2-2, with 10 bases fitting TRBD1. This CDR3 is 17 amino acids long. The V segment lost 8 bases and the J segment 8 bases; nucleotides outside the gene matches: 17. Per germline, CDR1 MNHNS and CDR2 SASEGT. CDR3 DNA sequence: TGTGCCAGCGGCCTCGGGGGACAGGGGATAATTAGGGGGGAGCTGTTTTTT. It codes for CASGLGGQGIIRGELFF.

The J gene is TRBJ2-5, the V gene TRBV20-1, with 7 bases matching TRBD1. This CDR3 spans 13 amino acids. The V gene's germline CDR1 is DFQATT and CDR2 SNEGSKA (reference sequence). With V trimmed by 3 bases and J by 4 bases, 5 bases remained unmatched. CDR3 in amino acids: CSASATGLETQYF. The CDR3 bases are TGCAGTGCTAGCGCGACAGGGCTAGAGACCCAGTACTTC.

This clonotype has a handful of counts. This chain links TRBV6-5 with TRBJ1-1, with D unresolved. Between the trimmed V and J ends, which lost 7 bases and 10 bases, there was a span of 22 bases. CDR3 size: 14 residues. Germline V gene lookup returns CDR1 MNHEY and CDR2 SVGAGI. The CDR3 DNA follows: TGTGCCAGCACTTGGGGTGATGTCGGAGTCGGAGCTTTCTTT. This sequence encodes CASTWGDVGVGAFF.

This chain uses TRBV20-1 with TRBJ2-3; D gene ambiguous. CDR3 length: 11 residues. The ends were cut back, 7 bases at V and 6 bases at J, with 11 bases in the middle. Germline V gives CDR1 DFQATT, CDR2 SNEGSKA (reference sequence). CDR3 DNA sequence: TGCAGTGGCAGGACCGGGGATACGCAGTATTTT. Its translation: CSGRTGDTQYF.

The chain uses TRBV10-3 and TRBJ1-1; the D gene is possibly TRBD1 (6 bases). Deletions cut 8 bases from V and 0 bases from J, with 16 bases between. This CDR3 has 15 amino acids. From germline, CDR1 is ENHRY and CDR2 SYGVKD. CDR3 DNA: TGTGCCATCGGCCGGGGGGCAAGGATGAACACTGAAGCTTTCTTT. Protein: CAIGRGARMNTEAFF.

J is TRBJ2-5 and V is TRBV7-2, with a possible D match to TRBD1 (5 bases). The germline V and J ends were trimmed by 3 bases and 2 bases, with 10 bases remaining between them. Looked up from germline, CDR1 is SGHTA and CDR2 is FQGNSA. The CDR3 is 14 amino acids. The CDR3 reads CASSFQGRQETQYF. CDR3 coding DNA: TGTGCCAGCAGCTTCCAGGGTCGTCAAGAGACCCAGTACTTC.

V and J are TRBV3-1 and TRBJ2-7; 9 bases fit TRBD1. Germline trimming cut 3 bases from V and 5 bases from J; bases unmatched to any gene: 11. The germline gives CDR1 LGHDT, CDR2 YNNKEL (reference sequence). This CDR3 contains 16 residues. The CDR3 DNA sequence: TGTGCCAGCAGCCACCGAGCCGGGACAGGGTCCCACGAGCAGTACTTC. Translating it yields CASSHRAGTGSHEQYF.

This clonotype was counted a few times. CDR3: CSARQGGSTGELFF. CDR3 DNA: TGCAGTGCTAGGCAGGGTGGGAGCACCGGGGAGCTGTTTTTT. The chain uses TRBV20-1 and TRBJ2-2; D may correspond to TRBD1 or TRBD2 (5 bases each). CDR3 size: 14 residues. Germline V gives CDR1 DFQATT, CDR2 SNEGSKA (reference sequence). The V end was cut by 3 bases, the J end by 4 bases, with 12 bases between.

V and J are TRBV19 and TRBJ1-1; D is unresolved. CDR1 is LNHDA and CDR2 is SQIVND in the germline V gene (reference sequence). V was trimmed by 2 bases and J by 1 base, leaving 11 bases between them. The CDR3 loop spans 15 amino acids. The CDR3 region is CASSIIGEQNTEAFF. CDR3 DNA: TGTGCCAGTAGTATAATTGGGGAGCAGAACACTGAAGCTTTCTTT. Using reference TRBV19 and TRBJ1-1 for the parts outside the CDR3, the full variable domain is DGGITQSPKYLFRKEGQNVTLSCEQNLNHDAMYWYRQDPGQGLRLIYYSQIVNDFQKGDIAEGYSVSREKKESFPLTVTSAQKNPTAFYLCASSIIGEQNTEAFFGQGTRLTVV.